The 9 T cell receptor beta chains below all came from one sample that was sequenced in a study of T cells after posttransplantation cyclophosphamide. The protocol was immunoSEQ multiplex PCR, while the TCRdb copy is restricted to in-frame clones and leaves out a portion. The sample counts 35,000 to 55,000 clones, none seen once; the ten largest own roughly 2.3%. Sequencing input: PBMCs. Receptors were obtained from a man aged 35 to 55 in good health, CMV-negative, and a related stem cell transplant donor.

At least ten counts were recorded for this clone. This chain uses TRBV5-6 with TRBJ1-1, with TRBD1 matching over 7 bases. The germline CDR1 and CDR2 sequences are SGHDT and YYEEEE. This CDR3 is built from 13 residues. V shed 4 bases and J 3 bases; nucleotides not matched to a gene: 3. DNA for the CDR3: TGTGCCAGCAGCAACAGGGGACACACTGAAGCTTTCTTT. Protein: CASSNRGHTEAFF.

This clone was seen a handful of times. V usage is TRBV28 and J usage is TRBJ2-5; D is undetermined. The J call may be faulty, since TRBJ2-7 better matches the DNA end. Germline V lookup: CDR1 MDHEN, CDR2 SYDVKM. There are 14 residues in the CDR3. CDR3: CASSLVQHSYEQYF. CDR3 nucleotides: TGTGCCAGCAGTTTAGTACAGCACTCCTACGAGCAGTACTTC.

This clone was found many times. The chain is built from TRBV4-2 and TRBJ1-4; tentative D call: TRBD1 (5 bases). Per germline, CDR1 LGHNA and CDR2 YNFKEQ. CDR3 size: 14 residues. The V gene lost 3 bases and the J gene lost 8 bases, with 13 bases spanning the gap. This CDR3 reads CASSQERQYEKLFF. The DNA for the CDR3 is TGTGCCAGCAGCCAGGAAAGACAGTACGAAAAACTGTTTTTT.

In nucleotides, the CDR3 is TGTGCTAGTGGTTTAGGCCGGGGATCAACTAATGAAAAACTGTTTTTT. Translation: CASGLGRGSTNEKLFF. The chain joins TRBV12-5 to TRBJ1-4; no firm D call. V dropped 3 bases and J dropped 0 bases, with 11 bases sitting between them. Per germline, CDR1 LGHNT and CDR2 FRNRAP. CDR3 length equals 16 residues.

This clone appeared many times. The chain couples TRBV6-5 to TRBJ1-2; tentative D call: TRBD1 (5 bases). CDR3 size: 14 residues. V lost 7 bases, J lost 4 bases, and 16 bases lay in between. Germline V gene data show CDR1 as MNHEY and CDR2 as SVGAGI. The CDR3 DNA reads as TGTGCCAGCAAAGAACGGACAACTGGCTATGGCTACACCTTC. This sequence encodes CASKERTTGYGYTF.

This clone was seen at least ten times. The V call is TRBV19, the J call TRBJ1-5; 8 positions agree with TRBD1. Trimming removed 5 bases from V and 0 bases from J; junction bases left unmatched: 6. The germline V gene has CDR1 LNHDA and CDR2 SQIVND (reference sequence). This CDR3 is 16 amino acids long. The CDR3 nucleotides are TGTGCCAGTAGTTCGACAGGGGTGAGTAGCAATCAGCCCCAGCATTTT. Its protein is CASSSTGVSSNQPQHF.

This clone was recorded many times. V gene TRBV7-6 combines with J gene TRBJ2-4; 10 positions match TRBD2. With V trimmed by 1 base and J by 9 bases, 9 bases remained unmatched. Germline CDR1 reads SGHVS; CDR2 reads FNYEAQ. This CDR3 contains 16 residues. As DNA, the CDR3 is TGTGCCAGCAGCTTAGATGGTAGCGGGAGGTCTGGCATTCAGTACTTC. It encodes CASSLDGSGRSGIQYF.

The sample holds a few counts of this clone. The chain recombines TRBV5-6 with TRBJ1-6, with TRBD1 as a possible D gene (5 bases). V was trimmed by 2 bases and J by 7 bases, leaving 13 bases between them. The V gene's germline CDR1 is SGHDT and CDR2 YYEEEE. CDR3 length: 15 residues. This CDR3 is CASSLWIGVNSPLHF. The CDR3, as DNA: TGTGCCAGCAGCTTATGGATAGGGGTGAATTCACCCCTCCACTTT.

This clone occurred many times. J is TRBJ1-1 and V is TRBV18, with D perhaps TRBD1 (5 bases). Germline CDR1 KGHSH, CDR2 LQKENI. Between the trimmed V and J ends, which lost 0 bases and 1 base, there was a span of 15 bases. This CDR3 region has 17 residues. The DNA of the CDR3 is TGTGCCAGCTCACCACCGATGGCAGGGATTACGAACACTGAAGCTTTCTTT. It codes for CASSPPMAGITNTEAFF. Drawing the rest from reference TRBV18 and TRBJ1-1, the complete variable domain is NAGVMQNPRHLVRRRGQEARLRCSPMKGHSHVYWYRQLPEEGLKFMVYLQKENIIDESGMPKERFSAEFPKEGPSILRIQQVVRGDSAAYFCASSPPMAGITNTEAFFGQGTRLTVV.